This T cell receptor (beta chain) was captured by sequencing in a study of T cell changes during pregnancy in multiple sclerosis. This CDR3 region has 16 residues. The germline CDR1 and CDR2 sequences are SGHTA and FQGNSA. V lost 1 base and J lost 4, with 16 bases in between. Assay used: immunoSEQ multiplex PCR; TCRdb lists only in-frame clones, some missing. In the table there are around 100,000 clones, 92% of which are singletons. The genes are TRBV7-2 and TRBJ1-2; no clear D gene. Here the sequenced sample was peripheral blood, taken after pregnancy. This clonotype was obtained from a female donor with multiple sclerosis, enrolled in a pregnancy study. In nucleotides, the CDR3 is TGTGCCAGCAGCTTAGGTGTGTTACAGCATCGCTATGGCTACACCTTC. It codes for CASSLGVLQHRYGYTF.